The clone carrying this TCR beta chain was picked up one time. Only in-frame clones appear in the TCRdb table, and some are missing; sequencing was by immunoSEQ multiplex PCR. The sample holds about 160,000 clones, around four fifths seen once. V was pared by 3 bases and J by 0 bases, with 10 bases of the junction left unmatched. Per germline, CDR1 SGHRS and CDR2 YFSETQ. The CDR3 is 17 residues long. This sample stems from a study of blood T cell repertoires in COVID-19. Across the whole study: Acute-phase and convalescent COVID-19 samples originated in the United States, Italy and Spain.

This receptor was obtained from a man between 70 and 80 years old with acute or convalescent COVID-19. V is TRBV5-1 and J is TRBJ1-1, with 8 bases aligning to TRBD1. Source material: peripheral blood. The CDR3 DNA sequence: TGCGCCAGCAGCTCGACAGGGGTAGGAGGGATGAACACTGAAGCTTTCTTT. This encodes CASSSTGVGGMNTEAFF.